Below are 27 T cell receptor beta chains sequenced from a single sample in a study of cytomegalovirus exposure and HLA in healthy donors. This PCR relied on a set of 60 Vbeta primers and 13 Jbeta primers. Some clones are missing from TCRdb's copy, which holds only in-frame ones; the method was immunoSEQ multiplex PCR. The data contain 100,000 to 150,000 clones, around 80% of them seen just once; the ten biggest clones take up roughly 1.1%. Sequencing input: PBMCs. All receptors come from a woman aged 25 to 39 in good health and CMV-seronegative.

This clone has just one count. The chain joins TRBV13 to TRBJ2-5; 12 positions match TRBD2. The CDR3 runs to 17 residues. The V gene end was trimmed by 5 bases and the J gene end by 2 bases; junction bases not matched to a gene: 9. Germline V lookup: CDR1 PRHDT, CDR2 FYEKMQ (reference sequence). CDR3 residues: CASSETSGSRFQETQYF. In nucleotides, the CDR3 is TGTGCCAGCAGCGAGACTAGCGGGAGCCGCTTTCAAGAGACCCAGTACTTC.

This clone came up once. The rearrangement uses TRBV5-1 and TRBJ1-4; 7 nucleotides align to TRBD1. The V gene's germline CDR1 is SGHRS and CDR2 YFSETQ. This CDR3 has 14 amino acids. V lost 3 bases, J lost 8 bases, and 7 bases stayed unmatched. The CDR3 sequence: CASSSGQPGEKLFF. DNA of the CDR3: TGCGCCAGCAGCTCGGGACAGCCGGGGGAAAAACTGTTTTTT.

The sample holds one count of this clone. The chain joins TRBV27 to TRBJ1-5; D gene uncertain. Trimming removed 0 bases at V and 4 bases at J, with 7 bases between. The CDR3 sequence is 14 residues long. From germline, CDR1 is MNHEY and CDR2 SMNVEV (reference sequence). The CDR3 bases are TGTGCCAGCAGTTTATCGCAAGCTAATCAGCCCCAGCATTTT. It yields the protein CASSLSQANQPQHF.

This chain links TRBV27 with TRBJ1-1, with 10 bases fitting TRBD1. V lost 5 bases and J lost 4; bases outside the gene matches: 7. The CDR3 runs 15 residues. Germline values: CDR1 MNHEY, CDR2 SMNVEV (reference sequence). The chain's CDR3 is CASSPRQGAVTEAFF. CDR3 sequence (DNA): TGTGCCAGCAGTCCCCGACAGGGGGCGGTCACTGAAGCTTTCTTT.

V and J are TRBV30 and TRBJ1-2; 10 bases align to TRBD1. Losses at the gene ends were 1 base for V and 6 bases for J; bases not matched to a gene: 2. The CDR3 spans 13 residues. CDR1 and CDR2 from the germline V gene are GTSNPN and SVGIG (reference sequence). As DNA, the CDR3 is TGTGCCTGGAGTGGACAGGGGGCTAATGGCTACACCTTC. It encodes CAWSGQGANGYTF. Combining the CDR3 with reference TRBV30 and TRBJ1-2 gives the whole variable domain SQTIHQWPATLVQPVGSPLSLECTVEGTSNPNLYWYRQAAGRGLQLLFYSVGIGQISSEVPQNLSASRPQDRQFILSSKKLLLSDSGFYLCAWSGQGANGYTFGSGTRLTVV.

The table lists this clone with a count of one. The V gene is TRBV5-1, the J gene TRBJ2-7, with TRBD1 matching over 7 bases. Germline lookup yields CDR1 SGHRS and CDR2 YFSETQ. The V and J ends lost 0 bases and 2 bases, in that order; junction bases with no gene match: 2. This CDR3 contains 14 residues. CDR3 nucleotides: TGCGCCAGCAGCTTGGCAGGGGGTCCCTACGAGCAGTACTTC. This gives the protein CASSLAGGPYEQYF.

This sequence joins TRBV15 and TRBJ1-6; the match to TRBD1 covers 7 bases. With V trimmed by 0 bases and J by 6 bases, 8 bases remained unmatched. The CDR3 extends over 17 amino acids. CDR1 is LNHNV and CDR2 is YYDKDF in the germline V gene (reference sequence). The CDR3 DNA is TGTGCCACCAGCAGAGATCGTTTGGACAGGTTTAATTCACCCCTCCACTTT. It encodes CATSRDRLDRFNSPLHF. Based on the CDR3 plus reference TRBV15 and TRBJ1-6, the full variable domain is DAMVIQNPRYQVTQFGKPVTLSCSQTLNHNVMYWYQQKSSQAPKLLFHYYDKDFNNEADTPDNFQSRRPNTSFCFLDIRSPGLGDTAMYLCATSRDRLDRFNSPLHFGNGTRLTVT.

The gene calls are TRBV11-2 and TRBJ2-2; 8 nucleotides align to TRBD2. V lost 1 base and J lost 6; bases outside the gene matches: 4. The CDR3 loop spans 15 amino acids. Germline values: CDR1 SGHAT, CDR2 FQNNGV. The CDR3 loop is CASSLAGGRAGELFF. CDR3 nucleotide sequence: TGTGCCAGCAGCTTAGCGGGGGGGCGGGCCGGGGAGCTGTTTTTT.

The chain is built from TRBV5-8 and TRBJ1-2; TRBD1 matches at 7 bases. The V gene end was trimmed by 1 base and the J gene end by 4 bases; junction bases not matched to a gene: 4. The CDR3 totals 14 residues. In germline, CDR1 is SGHTS, CDR2 YDEGEE. The CDR3: CASSLTGAPYGYTF. The CDR3 DNA is TGTGCCAGCAGCTTGACAGGGGCCCCCTATGGCTACACCTTC.

The rearrangement links TRBV7-2 to TRBJ2-3; TRBD2 agrees at 7 bases. The length of the CDR3 is 16 residues. Germline CDR1 is SGHTA and CDR2 is FQGNSA. The V gene end was trimmed by 0 bases and the J gene end by 0 bases; junction bases not matched to a gene: 3. The CDR3 region is CASSLAGGLSTDTQYF. The CDR3 nucleotides read TGTGCCAGCAGCTTAGCGGGAGGGCTGAGCACAGATACGCAGTATTTT.

The genes are TRBV14 and TRBJ2-7; D is ambiguous. The CDR3 sequence is 13 residues long. V shed 1 base and J shed 6 bases, with 10 bases lying between them. Germline CDR1 SGHDN, CDR2 FVKESK. The CDR3 spells CASSQVSGSEQYF. The CDR3, as DNA: TGTGCCAGCAGCCAAGTATCAGGTTCCGAGCAGTACTTC.

The V call is TRBV11-3, the J call TRBJ2-7; 8 bases agree with TRBD1. This CDR3 has 14 amino acids. V shed 2 bases, J shed 5 bases, and the junction held 5 bases outside the gene matches. The germline V gene encodes CDR1 SGHNT and CDR2 YENEEA. The CDR3 sequence: CASSLRQGANEQYF. CDR3 bases: TGTGCCAGCAGCTTAAGGCAGGGGGCTAACGAGCAGTACTTC.

The V gene is TRBV6-5, the J gene TRBJ1-4, with 8 bases that match TRBD1. The CDR3 is made up of 15 amino acids. CDR1 is MNHEY and CDR2 is SVGAGI in the germline V gene. V lost 8 bases and J lost 2; bases outside the gene matches: 7. This CDR3 reads CASPGWTGTNEKLFF. CDR3 nucleotide sequence: TGTGCCAGCCCAGGTTGGACAGGGACTAATGAAAAACTGTTTTTT.

The chain links TRBV4-3 to TRBJ1-5; D ambiguous. Germline V gene data show CDR1 as LGHNA and CDR2 as YSLEER. CDR3 length equals 14 residues. V lost 4 bases, J lost 4 bases, and 11 bases lay in between. The CDR3 reads CASSPEVENQPQHF. The CDR3 nucleotides read TGCGCCAGCAGCCCAGAAGTTGAGAATCAGCCCCAGCATTTT.

The CDR3 DNA is TGTGCCAGCAGTCCTTCCGGGTCAGATACGCAGTATTTT. It specifies CASSPSGSDTQYF. V is TRBV2 and J is TRBJ2-3; D is unresolved. CDR1 and CDR2 from the germline V gene are SNHLY and FYNNEI. V shed 5 bases and J shed 4 bases, with 10 bases lying between them. This CDR3 spans 13 amino acids.

The rearrangement uses TRBV2 and TRBJ2-2; D possibly corresponds to TRBD2 (6 bases). Trimming cost V 4 bases and J 3 bases, with 9 bases left between them. The CDR3 is 14 amino acids. Germline values: CDR1 SNHLY, CDR2 FYNNEI. CDR3 nucleotide sequence: TGTGCCAGCAGTGGTGGGGGGTACACCGGGGAGCTGTTTTTT. Protein: CASSGGGYTGELFF.

The V gene is TRBV9, the J gene TRBJ1-6, with TRBD1 matching 7 bases. Germline V lookup: CDR1 SGDLS, CDR2 YYNGEE. Trimming took 3 bases from V and 6 from J; bases not matched to a gene: 3. This CDR3 comprises 14 residues. The CDR3 DNA reads as TGTGCCAGCAGCGCGAGGGACAGTAATTCACCCCTCCACTTT. Translating gives CASSARDSNSPLHF.

The CDR3 loop is CASTQTSADTQYF. DNA for the CDR3: TGTGCCAGCACTCAAACTAGCGCGGATACGCAGTATTTT. V and J are TRBV27 and TRBJ2-3; 7 bases line up with TRBD2. CDR3 length: 13 amino acids. V was clipped by 7 bases and J by 6 bases; unmatched bases: 7. Germline assignment: CDR1 MNHEY and CDR2 SMNVEV (reference sequence).

The chain links TRBV6-1 to TRBJ1-3, with 9 bases identical to TRBD1. Germline-derived CDR1 and CDR2 are MNHNS and SASEGT. J lost 7 bases, V lost 7 bases, and 5 bases had no gene match. This CDR3 comprises 13 residues. CDR3 nucleotides: TGTGCCAGCACCATAGGACAGGGGAACACCATATATTTT. Translation gives CASTIGQGNTIYF.

The J gene is TRBJ1-2, the V gene TRBV5-1; no clear D. CDR3 size: 13 residues. The V and J ends lost 0 bases and 4 bases respectively, with 7 bases between them. Germline V gene sequence: CDR1 SGHRS, CDR2 YFSETQ. The CDR3: CASSLDPSYGYTF. The DNA of the CDR3 is TGCGCCAGCAGCTTGGATCCCAGCTATGGCTACACCTTC. Complete variable domain (other parts from reference TRBV5-1 and TRBJ1-2): KAGVTQTPRYLIKTRGQQVTLSCSPISGHRSVSWYQQTPGQGLQFLFEYFSETQRNKGNFPGRFSGRQFSNSRSEMNVSTLELGDSALYLCASSLDPSYGYTFGSGTRLTVV.

In its sample, this clone was seen a few times. The gene calls are TRBV2 and TRBJ2-7, with 7 bases lining up with TRBD2. The V gene end was trimmed by 3 bases and the J gene end by 0 bases; junction bases not matched to a gene: 5. Per germline, CDR1 SNHLY and CDR2 FYNNEI. This CDR3 region has 15 residues. CDR3 nucleotides: TGTGCCAGCAGTGATGCTAGCGGCCACTCCTACGAGCAGTACTTC. Its translation is CASSDASGHSYEQYF.

This clone has only a few counts. This chain joins TRBV25-1 and TRBJ2-1; 9 bases are a match to TRBD1. The V segment lost 7 bases and the J segment 6 bases; nucleotides outside the gene matches: 10. Germline CDR1 reads MGHDK; CDR2 reads SYGVNS. The CDR3 spans 15 residues. CDR3 DNA: TGTGCCAGCACCCCGCGGGGACAGGGATTCAATGAGCAGTTCTTC. As protein: CASTPRGQGFNEQFF.

The rearrangement links TRBV5-1 to TRBJ2-3, with a tentative D call TRBD1 (6 bases). The CDR3 spans 14 residues. In germline, CDR1 is SGHRS, CDR2 YFSETQ. V gave up 4 bases and J gave up 0 bases, with 9 bases separating them. CDR3 DNA: TGCGCCAGCAGCGCTGACAGGAGCACAGATACGCAGTATTTT. Its protein product is CASSADRSTDTQYF.

This sequence joins TRBV4-2 and TRBJ2-5, with 7 bases matching TRBD1. Looked up from germline, CDR1 is LGHNA and CDR2 is YNFKEQ. The V gene end was trimmed by 0 bases and the J gene end by 5 bases; junction bases not matched to a gene: 12. CDR3 length: 17 amino acids. The DNA of the CDR3 is TGTGCCAGCAGCCAAGATACCGGCAGGGGGACATTTGAGACCCAGTACTTC. Translated: CASSQDTGRGTFETQYF.

There are a few counts of this clone. V usage is TRBV7-2 and J usage is TRBJ2-7; 7 nucleotides match TRBD2. The CDR3 contains 14 residues. The junction had 8 bases not matched to a gene; V was cut back by 5 bases and J by 4 bases. The V gene's germline CDR1 is SGHTA and CDR2 FQGNSA. As DNA, the CDR3 is TGTGCCAGCAGCGGTGGGACTACCCTATACGAGCAGTACTTC. As protein: CASSGGTTLYEQYF.

V is TRBV15 and J is TRBJ2-1; 9 bases agree with TRBD2. CDR3 length equals 18 residues. The trim removed 8 bases at V and 1 base at J, leaving 15 bases unmatched. Germline values: CDR1 LNHNV, CDR2 YYDKDF (reference sequence). Here the CDR3 DNA reads TGTGCCACCGGTCTTCCTCTGGGACTAGCTCGTTCCTACAATGAGCAGTTCTTC. Its protein is CATGLPLGLARSYNEQFF.

The chain uses TRBV13 and TRBJ2-1; 8 positions match TRBD2. CDR1 and CDR2 from the germline V gene are PRHDT and FYEKMQ (reference sequence). This CDR3 region has 14 residues. Trimming cost V 2 bases and J 6 bases; bases outside gene matches: 3. The CDR3 loop is CASSLLAGSNEQFF. The CDR3 DNA sequence: TGTGCCAGCAGCTTATTAGCGGGATCCAATGAGCAGTTCTTC. The variable domain in full, completed from reference TRBV13 and TRBJ2-1, reads AAGVIQSPRHLIKEKRETATLKCYPIPRHDTVYWYQQGPGQDPQFLISFYEKMQSDKGSIPDRFSAQQFSDYHSELNMSSLELGDSALYFCASSLLAGSNEQFFGPGTRLTVL.